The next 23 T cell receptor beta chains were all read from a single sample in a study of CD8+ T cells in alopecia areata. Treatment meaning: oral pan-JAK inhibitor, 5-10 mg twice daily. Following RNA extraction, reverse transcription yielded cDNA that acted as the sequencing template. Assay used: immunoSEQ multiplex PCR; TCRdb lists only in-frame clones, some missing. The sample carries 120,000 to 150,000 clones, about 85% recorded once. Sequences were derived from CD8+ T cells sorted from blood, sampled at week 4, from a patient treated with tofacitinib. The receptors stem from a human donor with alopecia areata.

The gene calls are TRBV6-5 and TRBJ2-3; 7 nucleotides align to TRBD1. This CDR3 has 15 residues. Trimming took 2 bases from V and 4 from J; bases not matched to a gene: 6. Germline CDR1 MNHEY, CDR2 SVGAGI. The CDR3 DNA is TGTGCCAGCAGTTACACTGACAGGGTCTCAGATACGCAGTATTTT. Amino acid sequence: CASSYTDRVSDTQYF.

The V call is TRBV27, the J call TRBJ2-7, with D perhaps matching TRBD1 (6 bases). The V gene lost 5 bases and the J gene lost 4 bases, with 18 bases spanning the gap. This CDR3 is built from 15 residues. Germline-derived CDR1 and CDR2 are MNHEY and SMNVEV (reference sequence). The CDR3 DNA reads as TGTGCCAGCAGTAACAGGGCAGGGGTGTCGTACGAGCAGTACTTC. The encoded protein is CASSNRAGVSYEQYF.

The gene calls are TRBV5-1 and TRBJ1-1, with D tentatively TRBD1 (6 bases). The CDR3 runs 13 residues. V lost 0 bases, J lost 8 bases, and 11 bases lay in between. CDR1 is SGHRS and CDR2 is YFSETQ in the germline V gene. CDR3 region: CASSLVPGTEAFF. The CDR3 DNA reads TGCGCCAGCAGCTTGGTCCCTGGGACAGAAGCTTTCTTT.

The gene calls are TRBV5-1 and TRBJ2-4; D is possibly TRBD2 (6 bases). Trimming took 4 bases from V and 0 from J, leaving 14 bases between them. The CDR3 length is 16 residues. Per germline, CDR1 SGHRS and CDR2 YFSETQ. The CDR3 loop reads CASSPDLGLAKNIQYF. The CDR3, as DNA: TGCGCCAGCAGCCCGGACCTGGGACTAGCCAAAAACATTCAGTACTTC.

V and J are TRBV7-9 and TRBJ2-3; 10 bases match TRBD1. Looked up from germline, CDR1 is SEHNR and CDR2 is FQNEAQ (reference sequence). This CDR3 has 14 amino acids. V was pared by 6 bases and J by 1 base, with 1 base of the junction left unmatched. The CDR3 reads CASRGTGGTDTQYF. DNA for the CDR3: TGTGCCAGCAGGGGGACAGGGGGCACAGATACGCAGTATTTT.

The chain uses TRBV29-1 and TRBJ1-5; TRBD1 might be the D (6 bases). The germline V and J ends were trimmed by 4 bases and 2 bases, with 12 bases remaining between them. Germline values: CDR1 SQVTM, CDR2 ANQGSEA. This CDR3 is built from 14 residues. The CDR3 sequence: CSVAGGSGNQPQHF. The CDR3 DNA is TGCAGCGTTGCCGGGGGCTCTGGCAATCAGCCCCAGCATTTT.

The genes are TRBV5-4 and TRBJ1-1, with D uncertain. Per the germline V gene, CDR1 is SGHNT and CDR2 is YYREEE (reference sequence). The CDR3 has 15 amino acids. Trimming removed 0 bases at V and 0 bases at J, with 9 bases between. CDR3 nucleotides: TGTGCCAGCAGCTTGGATCAAGGCATGAACACTGAAGCTTTCTTT. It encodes CASSLDQGMNTEAFF.

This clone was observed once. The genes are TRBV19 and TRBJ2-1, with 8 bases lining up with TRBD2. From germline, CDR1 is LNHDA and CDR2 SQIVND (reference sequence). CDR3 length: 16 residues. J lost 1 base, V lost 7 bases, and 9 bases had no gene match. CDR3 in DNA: TGTGCCAGTACCCCGGGAGCGGGAGTTTCCTACAATGAGCAGTTCTTC. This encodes CASTPGAGVSYNEQFF.

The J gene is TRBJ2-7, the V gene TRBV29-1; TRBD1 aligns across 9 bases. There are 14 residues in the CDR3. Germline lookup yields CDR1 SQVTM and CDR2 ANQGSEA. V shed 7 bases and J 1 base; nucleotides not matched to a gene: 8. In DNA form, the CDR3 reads TGCAGCGCCGGTAGACAGGGGGTGTCCTACGAGCAGTACTTC. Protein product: CSAGRQGVSYEQYF.

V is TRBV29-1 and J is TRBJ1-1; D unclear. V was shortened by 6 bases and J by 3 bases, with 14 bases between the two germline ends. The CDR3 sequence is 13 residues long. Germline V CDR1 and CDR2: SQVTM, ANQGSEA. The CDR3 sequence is CSVDDLRDTEAFF. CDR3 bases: TGCAGCGTGGATGACCTGAGGGACACTGAAGCTTTCTTT.

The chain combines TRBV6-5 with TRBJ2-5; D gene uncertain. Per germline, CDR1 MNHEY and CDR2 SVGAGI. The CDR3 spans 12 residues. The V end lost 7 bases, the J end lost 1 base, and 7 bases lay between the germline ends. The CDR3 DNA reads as TGTGCCAGCACGTCCAGCCAAGAGACCCAGTACTTC. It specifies CASTSSQETQYF.

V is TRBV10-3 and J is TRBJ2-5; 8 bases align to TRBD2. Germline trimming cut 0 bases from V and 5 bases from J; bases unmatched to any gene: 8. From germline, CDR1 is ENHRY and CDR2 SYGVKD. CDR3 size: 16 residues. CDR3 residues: CAISESSAGAGETQYF. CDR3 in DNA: TGTGCCATCAGTGAGTCTTCAGCGGGAGCGGGGGAGACCCAGTACTTC.

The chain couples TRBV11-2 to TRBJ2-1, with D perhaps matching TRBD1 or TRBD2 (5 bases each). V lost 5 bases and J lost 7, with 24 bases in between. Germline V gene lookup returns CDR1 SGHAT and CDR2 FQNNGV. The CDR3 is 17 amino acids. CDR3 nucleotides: TGTGCCAGCAGCCCCAATTTCGGGGCTTCGGTTTGGAATGAGCAGTTCTTC. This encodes CASSPNFGASVWNEQFF.

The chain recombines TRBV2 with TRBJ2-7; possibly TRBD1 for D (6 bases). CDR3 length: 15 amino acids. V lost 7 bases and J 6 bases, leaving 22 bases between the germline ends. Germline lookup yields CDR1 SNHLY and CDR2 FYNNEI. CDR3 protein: CASNYGTQKASEQYF. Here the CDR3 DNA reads TGTGCCAGCAACTATGGGACACAAAAAGCCTCCGAGCAGTACTTC.

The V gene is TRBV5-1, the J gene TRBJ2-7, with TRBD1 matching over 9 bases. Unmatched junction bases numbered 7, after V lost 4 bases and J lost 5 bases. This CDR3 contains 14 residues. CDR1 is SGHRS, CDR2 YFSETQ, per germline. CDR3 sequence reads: CASSPGQGLDEQYF. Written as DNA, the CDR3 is TGCGCCAGCAGCCCGGGACAGGGTCTGGACGAGCAGTACTTC.

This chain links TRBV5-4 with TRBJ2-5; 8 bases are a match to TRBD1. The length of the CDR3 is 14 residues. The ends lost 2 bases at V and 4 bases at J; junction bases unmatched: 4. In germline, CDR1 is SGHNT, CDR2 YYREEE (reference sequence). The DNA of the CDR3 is TGTGCCAGCAGCTTCACAGGGGGTGGAGAGACCCAGTACTTC. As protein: CASSFTGGGETQYF.

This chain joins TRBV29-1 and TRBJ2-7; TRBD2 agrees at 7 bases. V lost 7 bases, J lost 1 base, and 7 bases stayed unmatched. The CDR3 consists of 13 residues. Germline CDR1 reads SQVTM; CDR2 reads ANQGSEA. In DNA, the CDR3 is TGCAGCGCCCTAGCGGCGGATTCCTACGAGCAGTACTTC. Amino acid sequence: CSALAADSYEQYF.

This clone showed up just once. CDR3 protein: CASSYRGQDQETQYF. The CDR3 DNA reads TGTGCCAGCAGCTACAGGGGGCAAGATCAAGAGACCCAGTACTTC. The V gene is TRBV7-9, the J gene TRBJ2-5; 9 nucleotides agree with TRBD1. The trim removed 4 bases at V and 2 bases at J, leaving 5 bases unmatched. CDR3 length: 15 amino acids. Germline V gene lookup returns CDR1 SEHNR and CDR2 FQNEAQ (reference sequence).

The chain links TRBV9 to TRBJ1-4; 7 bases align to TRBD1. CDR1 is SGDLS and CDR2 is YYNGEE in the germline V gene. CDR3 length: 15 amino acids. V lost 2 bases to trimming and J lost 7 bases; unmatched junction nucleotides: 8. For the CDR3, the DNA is TGTGCCAGCAGCGTTAACAGGGGCTTAGGTGAAAAACTGTTTTTT. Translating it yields CASSVNRGLGEKLFF.

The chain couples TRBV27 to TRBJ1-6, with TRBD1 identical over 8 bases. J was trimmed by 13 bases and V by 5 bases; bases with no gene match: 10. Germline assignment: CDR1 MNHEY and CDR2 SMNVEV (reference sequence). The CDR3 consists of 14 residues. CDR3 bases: TGTGCCAGCAGTATAGGACAGGGACTCGGTCCCCTCCACTTT. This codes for CASSIGQGLGPLHF.

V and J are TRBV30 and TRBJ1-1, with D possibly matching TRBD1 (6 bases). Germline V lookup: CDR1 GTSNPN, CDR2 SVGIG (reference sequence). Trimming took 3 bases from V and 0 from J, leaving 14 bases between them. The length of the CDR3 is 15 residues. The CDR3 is CAWRRGQGMNTEAFF. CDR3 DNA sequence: TGTGCCTGGAGACGGGGGCAGGGGATGAACACTGAAGCTTTCTTT.

The CDR3 DNA sequence: TGTGCCAGCAGTTTTGGGGAGGGTCTTTTCGATGAGCAGTTCTTC. It yields the protein CASSFGEGLFDEQFF. This sequence joins TRBV27 and TRBJ2-1, with 7 positions matching TRBD2. CDR3 size: 15 residues. V was clipped by 3 bases and J by 8 bases; unmatched bases: 10. Germline lookup yields CDR1 MNHEY and CDR2 SMNVEV (reference sequence).

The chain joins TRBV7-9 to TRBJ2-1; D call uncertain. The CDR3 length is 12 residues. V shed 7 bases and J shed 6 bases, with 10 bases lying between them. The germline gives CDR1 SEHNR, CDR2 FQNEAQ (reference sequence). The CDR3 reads CASTLFSNEQFF. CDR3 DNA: TGTGCCAGCACCCTCTTTAGCAATGAGCAGTTCTTC.